This passage covers 16 T cell receptor beta chains from one sample sequenced in a study of T cell repertoires in cytomegalovirus infection. TCRdb re-called the reads with MiXCR, one entry per CDR3 protein. The profile shows about 310,000 distinct CDR3 sequences, around a sixth of them singletons. Input material: PBMCs. The receptors were gathered from a human donor in good health (CMV status not recorded). Some clones in this sample may be carry-over from other donors' samples.

V and J are TRBV6-2 or TRBV6-3 and TRBJ2-2, with D hard to call. V shed 0 bases and J shed 0 bases, with 11 bases lying between them. The CDR3 runs 17 residues. The germline V gene encodes CDR1 MNHEY and CDR2 SVGEGT. The chain's CDR3 is CASSYSVSIANTGELFF. CDR3 nucleotides: TGTGCCAGCAGTTACTCGGTATCGATCGCGAACACCGGGGAGCTGTTTTTT.

DNA for the CDR3: TGCAGCGTACTAGCGGGGGGGCAGTATTTT. This codes for CSVLAGGQYF. The genes are TRBV20-1 and TRBJ2-3; TRBD2 matches 12 bases. This CDR3 region has 10 residues. The germline V gene has CDR1 DFQATT and CDR2 SNEGSKA (reference sequence).

This chain uses TRBV5-3 with TRBJ1-4, with D hard to call. TRBV5-3 is designated an ORF whose function remains uncertain. The CDR3 contains 16 residues. With 8 bases removed from V and 7 bases from J, the gap between germline ends came to 24 bases. The CDR3 sequence is CASSRRPQRLGEKLFF. Here the CDR3 DNA reads TGTGCCAGCAGCCGGCGGCCCCAGAGGTTGGGTGAAAAACTGTTTTTT.

This clonotype was recorded at least ten times. The CDR3 sequence is CASSPTGARTDTQYF. CDR3 DNA: TGTGCCAGCAGTCCGACAGGGGCGCGCACAGATACGCAGTATTTT. The chain joins TRBV12-3 or TRBV12-4 to TRBJ2-3; 8 positions agree with TRBD1. This CDR3 comprises 15 residues. V lost 5 bases, J lost 1 base, and 5 bases stayed unmatched.

This clonotype showed up just a few times. The V call is TRBV6-1, the J call TRBJ2-7, with 8 bases fitting TRBD1. J lost 2 bases, V lost 5 bases, and 8 bases had no gene match. CDR3 length equals 15 residues. Germline V CDR1 and CDR2: MNHNS, SASEGT. CDR3 region: CASSLGQGATYEQYF. CDR3 coding DNA: TGTGCCAGCAGTTTGGGGCAGGGGGCTACCTACGAGCAGTACTTC.

The V call is TRBV7-2, the J call TRBJ1-2; 8 nucleotides agree with TRBD1. J was trimmed by 4 bases and V by 5 bases; bases with no gene match: 9. Per the germline V gene, CDR1 is SGHTA and CDR2 is FQGNSA. CDR3 size: 15 residues. The CDR3 sequence: CASSHGTGEIYGYTF. DNA for the CDR3: TGTGCCAGCAGCCATGGGACAGGTGAAATCTATGGCTACACCTTC.

V and J are TRBV11-2 and TRBJ2-1; 7 bases agree with TRBD1. The J segment lost 1 base and the V segment lost 1 base, leaving 1 base of the junction unmatched. Germline CDR1 SGHAT, CDR2 FQNNGV. The CDR3 length is 15 residues. CDR3 protein: CASSLVRGSYNEQFF. The CDR3, as DNA: TGTGCCAGCAGCTTAGTCAGGGGGTCCTACAATGAGCAGTTCTTC.

This clonotype came up a few times. The chain couples TRBV4-3 to TRBJ2-1; a possible D gene is TRBD1 (5 bases). The V end lost 0 bases, the J end lost 8 bases, and 17 bases lay between the germline ends. The CDR3 contains 16 residues. From germline, CDR1 is LGHNA and CDR2 YSLEER. The CDR3 nucleotides read TGCGCCAGCAGCCAAGATTCCCAGGGTCTACTGTATGAGCAGTTCTTC. This translates into CASSQDSQGLLYEQFF.

This chain connects TRBV20-1 to TRBJ1-5, with a tentative D call TRBD1 (5 bases). The germline CDR1 and CDR2 sequences are DFQATT and SNEGSKA (reference sequence). This CDR3 is 12 amino acids long. Trimming stripped 5 bases from V and 1 base from J, with 6 bases between. CDR3 coding DNA: TGCAGTGCTTGGGACAGCAATCAGCCCCAGCATTTT. Its protein product is CSAWDSNQPQHF.

This clonotype showed up many times. The J gene is TRBJ1-5, the V gene TRBV2; no clear D. Germline CDR1 is SNHLY and CDR2 is FYNNEI. This CDR3 is 18 amino acids long. V lost 2 bases, J lost 5 bases, and 22 bases lay in between. CDR3 region: CASSEISGFVRSDQPQHF. The CDR3 DNA sequence: TGTGCCAGCAGTGAAATTTCAGGTTTCGTGAGGTCGGATCAGCCCCAGCATTTT.

This chain joins TRBV5-5 and TRBJ1-5; no definite D call. The CDR3 sequence is 16 residues long. CDR1 is SGHKS and CDR2 is YYEKEE in the germline V gene (reference sequence). V shed 0 bases and J shed 6 bases, with 16 bases lying between them. Written as DNA, the CDR3 is TGTGCCAGCAGCTTGGGGGCCGGCGGGGTTGTTCAGCCCCAGCATTTT. Translation gives CASSLGAGGVVQPQHF.

In this sample, this clonotype turned up a few times. The chain recombines TRBV29-1 with TRBJ1-2, with TRBD1 matching 8 bases. V trimming: 8 bases; J trimming: 8 bases; junction bases outside the gene matches: 7. Per germline, CDR1 SQVTM and CDR2 ANQGSEA. CDR3 length: 11 residues. Here the CDR3 reads CSIEDRDGYTF. The CDR3 nucleotides are TGCAGCATCGAGGACAGGGACGGCTACACCTTC.

In this sample, this clonotype turned up many times. The chain recombines TRBV7-8 with TRBJ2-7; D is ambiguous. Germline V gene sequence: CDR1 SGHVS, CDR2 FQNEAQ. V lost 2 bases and J 3 bases, leaving 11 bases between the germline ends. This CDR3 comprises 14 residues. In DNA, the CDR3 is TGTGCCAGCAGCTTATTTTATACAGACTACGAGCAGTACTTC. Translating gives CASSLFYTDYEQYF.

This chain uses TRBV7-2 with TRBJ2-3, with 13 bases that match TRBD2. V lost 5 bases to trimming and J lost 8 bases; unmatched junction nucleotides: 7. This CDR3 spans 15 amino acids. Looked up from germline, CDR1 is SGHTA and CDR2 is FQGNSA. This chain's CDR3 is CASSKLAGGPCTQYF. In DNA, the CDR3 is TGTGCCAGCAGCAAACTAGCGGGGGGGCCCTGTACGCAGTATTTT.

The V call is TRBV10-3, the J call TRBJ2-3; perhaps TRBD1 as D (6 bases). Germline lookup yields CDR1 ENHRY and CDR2 SYGVKD. The V end was cut by 2 bases, the J end by 0 bases, with 9 bases between. The CDR3 loop spans 15 amino acids. The DNA of the CDR3 is TGTGCCATCAGTGAGCAGGGGCCTAGCACAGATACGCAGTATTTT. It is translated as CAISEQGPSTDTQYF.

This clonotype has only a few counts. The CDR3 loop reads CASSSVIRDRSAEAFF. The CDR3 DNA follows: TGTGCCAGCAGTTCGGTGATCAGGGATAGGAGCGCTGAAGCTTTCTTT. The chain uses TRBV6-2 or TRBV6-3 and TRBJ1-1, with D possibly matching TRBD1 (5 bases). V was cut by 4 bases and J by 6 bases, with 21 bases left in between. Germline loops: CDR1 MNHEY, CDR2 SVGEGT. The CDR3 is 16 residues long.